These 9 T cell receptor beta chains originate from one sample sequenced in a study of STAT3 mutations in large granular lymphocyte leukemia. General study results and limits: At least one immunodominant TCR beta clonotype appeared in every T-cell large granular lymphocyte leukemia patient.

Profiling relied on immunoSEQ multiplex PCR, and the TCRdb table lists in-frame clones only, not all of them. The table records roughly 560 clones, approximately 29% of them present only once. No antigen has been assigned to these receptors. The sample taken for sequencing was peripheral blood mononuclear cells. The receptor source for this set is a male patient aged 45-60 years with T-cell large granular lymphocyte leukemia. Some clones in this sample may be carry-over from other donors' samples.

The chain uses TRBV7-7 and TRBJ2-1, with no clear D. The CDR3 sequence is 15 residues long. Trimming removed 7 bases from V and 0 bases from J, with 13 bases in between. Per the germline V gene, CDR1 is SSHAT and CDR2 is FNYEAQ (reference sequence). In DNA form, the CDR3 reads TGTGCCAGCATGATGACTTACACCTCCTACAATGAGCAGTTCTTC. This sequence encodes CASMMTYTSYNEQFF.

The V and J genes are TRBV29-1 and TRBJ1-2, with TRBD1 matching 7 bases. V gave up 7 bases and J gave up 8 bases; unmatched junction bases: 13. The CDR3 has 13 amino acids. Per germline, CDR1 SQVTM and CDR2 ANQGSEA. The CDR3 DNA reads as TGCAGCGAGCCCCGGGACAGAGGAGACGGCTACACCTTC. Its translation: CSEPRDRGDGYTF. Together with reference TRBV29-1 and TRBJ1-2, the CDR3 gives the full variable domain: SAVISQKPSRDICQRGTSLTIQCQVDSQVTMMFWYRQQPGQSLTLIATANQGSEATYESGFVIDKFPISRPNLTFSTLTVSNMSPEDSSIYLCSEPRDRGDGYTFGSGTRLTVV.

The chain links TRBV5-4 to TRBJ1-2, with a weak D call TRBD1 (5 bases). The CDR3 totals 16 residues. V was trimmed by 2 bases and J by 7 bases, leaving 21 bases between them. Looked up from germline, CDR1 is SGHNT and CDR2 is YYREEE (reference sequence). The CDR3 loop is CASSFFIDSAGGGYTF. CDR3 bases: TGTGCCAGCAGCTTCTTCATCGACAGCGCTGGCGGTGGCTACACCTTC.

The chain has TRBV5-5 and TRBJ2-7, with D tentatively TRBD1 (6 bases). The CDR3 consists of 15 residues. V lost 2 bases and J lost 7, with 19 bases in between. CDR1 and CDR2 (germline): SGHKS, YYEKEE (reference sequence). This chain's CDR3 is CASSFLGAGLAEQYF. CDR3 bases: TGTGCCAGCAGCTTTTTGGGGGCCGGACTTGCGGAGCAGTACTTC.

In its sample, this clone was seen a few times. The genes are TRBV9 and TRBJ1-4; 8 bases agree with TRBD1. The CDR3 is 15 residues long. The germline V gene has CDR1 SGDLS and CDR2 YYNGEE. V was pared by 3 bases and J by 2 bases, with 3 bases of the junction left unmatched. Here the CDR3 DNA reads TGTGCCAGCAGCGCTCGGACAGGGACTAATGAAAAACTGTTTTTT. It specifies CASSARTGTNEKLFF.

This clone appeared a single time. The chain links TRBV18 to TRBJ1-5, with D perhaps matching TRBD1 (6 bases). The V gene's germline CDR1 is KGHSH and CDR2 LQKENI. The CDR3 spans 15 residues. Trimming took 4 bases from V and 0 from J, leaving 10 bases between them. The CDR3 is CASSQGEYSNQPQHF. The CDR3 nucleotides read TGTGCCAGCTCACAGGGGGAATATAGCAATCAGCCCCAGCATTTT. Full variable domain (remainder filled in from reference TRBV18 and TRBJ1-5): NAGVMQNPRHLVRRRGQEARLRCSPMKGHSHVYWYRQLPEEGLKFMVYLQKENIIDESGMPKERFSAEFPKEGPSILRIQQVVRGDSAAYFCASSQGEYSNQPQHFGDGTRLSIL.

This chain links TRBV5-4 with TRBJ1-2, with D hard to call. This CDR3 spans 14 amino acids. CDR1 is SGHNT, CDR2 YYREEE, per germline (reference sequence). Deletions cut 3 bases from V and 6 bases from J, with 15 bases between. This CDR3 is CASSSNRGSDGYTF. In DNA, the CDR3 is TGTGCCAGCAGCTCCAACCGGGGATCCGATGGCTACACCTTC.

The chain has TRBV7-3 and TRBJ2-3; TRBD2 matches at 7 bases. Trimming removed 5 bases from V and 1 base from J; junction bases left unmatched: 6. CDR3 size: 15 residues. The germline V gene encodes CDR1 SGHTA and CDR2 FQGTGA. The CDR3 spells CASSRLAKGTDTQYF. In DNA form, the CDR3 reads TGTGCCAGCAGCCGACTAGCTAAGGGCACAGATACGCAGTATTTT.

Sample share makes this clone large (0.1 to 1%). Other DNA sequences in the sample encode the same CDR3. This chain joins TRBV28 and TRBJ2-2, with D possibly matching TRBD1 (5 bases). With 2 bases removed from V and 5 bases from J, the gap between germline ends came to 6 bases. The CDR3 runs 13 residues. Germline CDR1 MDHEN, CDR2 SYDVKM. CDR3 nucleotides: TGTGCCAGCAGTTTAAGGGGTACCGGGGAGCTGTTTTTT. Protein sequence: CASSLRGTGELFF.